Reported below is one T cell receptor (beta chain). Its antigen is unknown. As the CDR3 is not closed by the conserved phenylalanine or tryptophan, this likely results from a read error. No DNA is shown, since the ends of the CDR3 on it are uncertain; the CDR3 is the one TCRdb lists. The PCR employed 60 Vbeta primers together with 13 Jbeta primers. TCRdb's copy holds only in-frame clones and misses some; the assay was immunoSEQ multiplex PCR. The sample lists approximately 180,000 clones; more than 60% were seen once. This sample was taken from a study of cytomegalovirus exposure and HLA in healthy donors. General observations from the study: Most of the CMV-associated TCR beta chains (in a later analysis) appeared to be HLA-restricted.

The study sampled nominally healthy donors, though unrecorded immune exposures were likely. This clonotype was sampled from a human donor in good health. The sequencing input was PBMCs.

The CDR3 region is CASSGQGAASS. The chain links TRBV5-1 to TRBJ1-1; the DNA was not compared with TRBD1, the D call given in the table. The CDR3 length equals 11 residues, ends included. In germline, CDR1 is SGHRS, CDR2 YFSETQ.